The T cell receptor (beta chain) described here comes from a study of blood T cell repertoires in COVID-19. Whole-study context: From T cells, B-cell-depleted T cells, or PBMCs came the material, which was cDNA or gDNA.

J gave up 3 bases and V 2 bases, and 3 bases lay outside the gene matches. The CDR3 extends over 15 amino acids. Germline V gene lookup returns CDR1 LNHDA and CDR2 SQIVND (reference sequence). Here immunoSEQ multiplex PCR was the method, and the copy in TCRdb shows in-frame clones only, minus some. The sample consists of 350,000 to 400,000 clones, 88% of them appearing once. J is TRBJ2-2 and V is TRBV19, with 7 nucleotides matching TRBD1. This sequence was found in a young woman with acute COVID-19. Sequenced sample: PBMCs or T cells enriched from blood (not recorded which). Here the CDR3 DNA reads TGTGCCAGTAGTATAATAGACAGGGACACCGGGGAGCTGTTTTTT. It codes for CASSIIDRDTGELFF.